Presented here are 29 T cell receptor beta chains from one specimen sequenced in a study of blood T cell repertoires in COVID-19. Profiled with immunoSEQ multiplex PCR; TCRdb holds only in-frame clones, not every one. The data show fewer than 250,000 clones, around 90% seen once. Source material: peripheral blood. These TCRs come from a human donor in a cohort sampled during active COVID-19.

The chain joins TRBV6-5 to TRBJ2-3; 9 nucleotides agree with TRBD1. Germline V gives CDR1 MNHEY, CDR2 SVGAGI. Trimming cost V 7 bases and J 2 bases; bases outside gene matches: 7. This CDR3 contains 15 residues. The CDR3 region is CASKDGTGFTDTQYF. In DNA form, the CDR3 reads TGTGCCAGCAAGGATGGGACAGGGTTCACAGATACGCAGTATTTT.

The V gene is TRBV14, the J gene TRBJ2-2; TRBD1 matches at 7 bases. The CDR3 covers 16 residues. V was pared by 3 bases and J by 5 bases, with 9 bases of the junction left unmatched. Germline assignment: CDR1 SGHDN and CDR2 FVKESK. The CDR3 protein is CASSQTKPQGTGELFF. CDR3 in DNA: TGTGCCAGCAGCCAGACCAAACCACAGGGGACCGGGGAGCTGTTTTTT.

This chain joins TRBV18 and TRBJ1-6; tentative D call: TRBD1 (5 bases). Trimming removed 5 bases at V and 10 bases at J, with 21 bases between. Germline loops: CDR1 KGHSH, CDR2 LQKENI. The CDR3 is 16 amino acids. CDR3 sequence (DNA): TGTGCCAGCTCATGGGGGGGGGATGGACAACAGTCACCCCTCCACTTT. It translates to CASSWGGDGQQSPLHF.

This clone appeared a few times. This chain connects TRBV2 to TRBJ2-2, with TRBD2 identical over 13 bases. Germline CDR1 is SNHLY and CDR2 is FYNNEI. This CDR3 region has 15 residues. Losses at the gene ends were 10 bases for V and 2 bases for J; bases not matched to a gene: 4. This CDR3 is CATRTSGGNTGELFF. CDR3 nucleotides: TGTGCCACCAGGACTAGCGGGGGAAACACCGGGGAGCTGTTTTTT. Looking up the rest from reference TRBV2 and TRBJ2-2 gives the full variable domain: EPEVTQTPSHQVTQMGQEVILRCVPISNHLYFYWYRQILGQKVEFLVSFYNNEISEKSEIFDDQFSVERPDGSNFTLKIRSTKLEDSAMYFCATRTSGGNTGELFFGEGSRLTVL.

The chain recombines TRBV6-2 or TRBV6-3 with TRBJ1-5; the D gene is possibly TRBD1 (6 bases). V gave up 4 bases and J gave up 6 bases, with 13 bases separating them. The CDR3 has 14 amino acids. Germline CDR1 and CDR2: MNHEY and SVGEGT. CDR3 bases: TGTGCCAGCAGTTCCACAGGGTCGGTTCAGCCCCAGCATTTT. Translating it yields CASSSTGSVQPQHF.

The chain joins TRBV5-1 to TRBJ2-7; 7 nucleotides align to TRBD1. J gave up 1 base and V 3 bases, and 13 bases lay outside the gene matches. CDR3 length equals 17 residues. Germline CDR1 SGHRS, CDR2 YFSETQ. The CDR3 bases are TGCGCCAGCAGCTCCGGGCCCGTGAGACAGGGATCCTACGAGCAGTACTTC. Translation gives CASSSGPVRQGSYEQYF.

This chain connects TRBV4-3 to TRBJ2-5; a weak D match, TRBD2 (7 bases). The CDR3 loop spans 14 amino acids. Looked up from germline, CDR1 is LGHNA and CDR2 is YSLEER. Trimming pared 0 bases from V and 7 bases from J, leaving 12 bases between. The CDR3: CASSQEGGQGTQYF. In DNA, the CDR3 is TGCGCCAGCAGCCAAGAGGGGGGGCAGGGGACCCAGTACTTC.

The J gene is TRBJ2-1, the V gene TRBV6-2 or TRBV6-3; TRBD2 aligns across 10 bases. V shed 7 bases, J shed 10 bases, and the junction held 13 bases outside the gene matches. The V gene's germline CDR1 is MNHEY and CDR2 SVGEGT. The CDR3 consists of 15 residues. The CDR3 nucleotides are TGTGCCAGCACCCCCCCCCGGCCTAGCGGGGGAGAGCAGTTCTTC. Translating it yields CASTPPRPSGGEQFF.

The chain combines TRBV19 with TRBJ2-1; 7 bases match TRBD2. Trimming cost V 11 bases and J 0 bases; bases outside gene matches: 16. The germline V gene encodes CDR1 LNHDA and CDR2 SQIVND (reference sequence). The CDR3 spans 17 residues. The CDR3 sequence: CAASPWLAVSSYNEQFF. The CDR3 nucleotides are TGTGCCGCCTCCCCGTGGCTAGCGGTAAGCTCCTACAATGAGCAGTTCTTC.

This chain connects TRBV28 to TRBJ1-2, with unresolved D. This CDR3 has 14 amino acids. Germline V gene sequence: CDR1 MDHEN, CDR2 SYDVKM. The V gene lost 6 bases and the J gene lost 8 bases, with 19 bases spanning the gap. As DNA, the CDR3 is TGTGCCAGCAGAATCCGGGTCCTTTCGGGGGGCTACACCTTC. Translation gives CASRIRVLSGGYTF.

The rearrangement uses TRBV15 and TRBJ1-3, with D unresolved. The V end was cut by 0 bases, the J end by 1 base, with 4 bases between. This CDR3 is built from 14 residues. From germline, CDR1 is LNHNV and CDR2 YYDKDF (reference sequence). The CDR3 reads CATSRDLSGNTIYF. The CDR3 nucleotides read TGTGCCACCAGCAGAGACCTATCTGGAAACACCATATATTTT.

CDR3 DNA sequence: TGTGCCAGCAGTCGAACAGGGCGGGCTAACTATGGCTACACCTTC. Amino acid sequence: CASSRTGRANYGYTF. The chain combines TRBV6-5 with TRBJ1-2; TRBD1 is a possible D gene (6 bases). Per the germline V gene, CDR1 is MNHEY and CDR2 is SVGAGI. V was shortened by 5 bases and J by 0 bases, with 13 bases between the two germline ends. This CDR3 region has 15 residues.

The rearrangement links TRBV6-5 to TRBJ1-5; D gene ambiguous. The V end was cut by 6 bases, the J end by 3 bases, with 9 bases between. The CDR3 length is 13 residues. Germline V gives CDR1 MNHEY, CDR2 SVGAGI. As DNA, the CDR3 is TGTGCCAGCAGCCCGGACTTCAATCAGCCCCAGCATTTT. Protein product: CASSPDFNQPQHF.

The chain couples TRBV24-1 to TRBJ2-1; 8 nucleotides align to TRBD1. The germline CDR1 and CDR2 sequences are KGHDR and SFDVKD. J gave up 6 bases and V 0 bases, and 6 bases lay outside the gene matches. The CDR3 contains 16 residues. CDR3 nucleotides: TGTGCCACCAGTGATTTGCGACAGGGGAACGTCAATGAGCAGTTCTTC. Its translation: CATSDLRQGNVNEQFF.

This clone was seen just once. V gene TRBV27 combines with J gene TRBJ2-2; 7 bases match TRBD1. Per germline, CDR1 MNHEY and CDR2 SMNVEV (reference sequence). The V and J ends lost 10 bases and 0 bases, in that order; junction bases with no gene match: 17. CDR3 length equals 18 residues. The CDR3 sequence: CANEPKARQGANTGELFF. CDR3 sequence (DNA): TGTGCCAACGAACCCAAGGCTCGACAGGGCGCGAACACCGGGGAGCTGTTTTTT.

This chain joins TRBV2 and TRBJ2-5; 8 nucleotides agree with TRBD1. Trimming removed 6 bases from V and 2 bases from J; junction bases left unmatched: 2. The germline CDR1 and CDR2 sequences are SNHLY and FYNNEI. This CDR3 has 13 residues. The CDR3 region is CASSGTGQETQYF. In DNA, the CDR3 is TGTGCCAGCAGCGGGACAGGACAAGAGACCCAGTACTTC.

This clone was recorded only once. J is TRBJ2-2 and V is TRBV7-2; 9 bases agree with TRBD2. The CDR3 sequence is 16 residues long. The germline CDR1 and CDR2 sequences are SGHTA and FQGNSA. Trimming removed 7 bases from V and 4 bases from J; junction bases left unmatched: 10. The CDR3: CASIHLGTSLTGELFF. As DNA, the CDR3 is TGTGCCAGCATCCATTTGGGGACTAGCCTCACCGGGGAGCTGTTTTTT.

The chain recombines TRBV29-1 with TRBJ2-7; 10 bases match TRBD2. V trimming: 4 bases; J trimming: 3 bases; junction bases outside the gene matches: 3. The germline CDR1 and CDR2 sequences are SQVTM and ANQGSEA. The CDR3 loop spans 13 amino acids. The CDR3 DNA is TGCAGCGTTGTTCTAGCGGGAGTCTACGAGCAGTACTTC. Its translation is CSVVLAGVYEQYF.

This sequence joins TRBV21-1 and TRBJ2-7; whether TRBD1, the table's D call, matches the DNA was not checked. TRBV21-1 is noted as a pseudogene. The CDR3 is 16 amino acids. This CDR3 is CASAAGHGRGSYEQYF. DNA for the CDR3: TGTGCCAGCGCAGCAGGCCACGGCAGGGGCTCCTACGAGCAGTACTTC.

J is TRBJ1-1 and V is TRBV4-3; D is unclear. CDR3 length: 15 residues. Germline V CDR1 and CDR2: LGHNA, YSLEER. Trimming stripped 0 bases from V and 3 bases from J, with 11 bases between. The CDR3 protein is CASSQDFGRDTEAFF. CDR3 in DNA: TGCGCCAGCAGCCAAGATTTCGGGAGGGACACTGAAGCTTTCTTT.

The rearrangement links TRBV6-2 or TRBV6-3 to TRBJ2-7, with D maybe TRBD2 (5 bases). Trimming took 6 bases from V and 0 from J, leaving 27 bases between them. Germline values: CDR1 MNHEY, CDR2 SVGEGT. The CDR3 consists of 19 residues. In DNA form, the CDR3 reads TGTGCCAGCAGCCCCCTTAACGCCGATACTAGAGATAGCTCCTACGAGCAGTACTTC. Residues: CASSPLNADTRDSSYEQYF.

This chain connects TRBV12-5 to TRBJ2-1; 16 nucleotides agree with TRBD2. The CDR3 loop spans 14 amino acids. The germline gives CDR1 LGHNT, CDR2 FRNRAP. J lost 15 bases, V lost 6 bases, and 8 bases had no gene match. The CDR3 region is CASGPGTSGRATFF. The DNA for the CDR3 is TGTGCTAGTGGCCCCGGGACTAGCGGGAGGGCCACGTTCTTC.

CDR3 DNA sequence: TGCGCCAGCAGCTTGGACTGGTCCTACGAGCAGTACTTC. Protein: CASSLDWSYEQYF. V usage is TRBV5-1 and J usage is TRBJ2-7, with unresolved D. The germline gives CDR1 SGHRS, CDR2 YFSETQ. Deletions cut 0 bases from V and 1 base from J, with 5 bases between. CDR3 size: 13 residues. Complete variable domain (other parts from reference TRBV5-1 and TRBJ2-7): KAGVTQTPRYLIKTRGQQVTLSCSPISGHRSVSWYQQTPGQGLQFLFEYFSETQRNKGNFPGRFSGRQFSNSRSEMNVSTLELGDSALYLCASSLDWSYEQYFGPGTRLTVT.

The chain couples TRBV15 to TRBJ1-5, with no clear D. V was cut by 0 bases and J by 6 bases, with 6 bases left in between. CDR1 and CDR2 from the germline V gene are LNHNV and YYDKDF (reference sequence). The CDR3 has 13 amino acids. The CDR3 DNA sequence: TGTGCCACCAGCAGAGACGGTGGTCAGCCCCAGCATTTT. Residues: CATSRDGGQPQHF.

The chain has TRBV11-2 and TRBJ1-6, with D possibly TRBD1 on 6 matching bases. CDR1 is SGHAT, CDR2 FQNNGV, per germline. V lost 5 bases, J lost 10 bases, and 18 bases lay in between. This CDR3 comprises 15 residues. The CDR3 is CASSANRASPSPLHF. In DNA form, the CDR3 reads TGTGCCAGCAGCGCGAACAGGGCGTCCCCCTCACCCCTCCACTTT. The complete variable domain, with remaining parts taken from reference TRBV11-2 and TRBJ1-6, reads EAGVAQSPRYKIIEKRQSVAFWCNPISGHATLYWYQQILGQGPKLLIQFQNNGVVDDSQLPKDRFSAERLKGVDSTLKIQPAKLEDSAVYLCASSANRASPSPLHFGNGTRLTVT.

The J gene is TRBJ2-3, the V gene TRBV10-2, with 7 bases matching TRBD2. The junction had 18 bases not matched to a gene; V was cut back by 8 bases and J by 4 bases. From germline, CDR1 is WSHSY and CDR2 SAAADI. The length of the CDR3 is 17 residues. DNA of the CDR3: TGCGCCAGCGGGCTAGCGGCACTGGTAGCCGGGTCAGATACGCAGTATTTT. Translating gives CASGLAALVAGSDTQYF.

About this clone: Additional DNA sequences in this sample encode the identical CDR3. J is TRBJ1-2 and V is TRBV5-1; a possible D gene is TRBD1 (5 bases). Per the germline V gene, CDR1 is SGHRS and CDR2 is YFSETQ. Between the trimmed V and J ends, which lost 0 bases and 5 bases, there was a span of 14 bases. This CDR3 is built from 15 residues. The CDR3 is CASSLDPGGAYGYTF. The DNA for the CDR3 is TGCGCCAGCAGCTTGGACCCCGGCGGGGCGTATGGCTACACCTTC.

This chain links TRBV4-2 with TRBJ2-1; D is possibly TRBD2 (7 bases). This CDR3 comprises 15 residues. Deletions cut 4 bases from V and 2 bases from J, with 12 bases between. Germline lookup yields CDR1 LGHNA and CDR2 YNFKEQ. CDR3 coding DNA: TGTGCCAGCAGCCGCGGGGGCGCCACCTACAATGAGCAGTTCTTC. This encodes CASSRGGATYNEQFF.

The chain joins TRBV24-1 to TRBJ2-1, with TRBD2 matching 10 bases. V shed 4 bases and J 7 bases; nucleotides not matched to a gene: 9. Germline CDR1 is KGHDR and CDR2 is SFDVKD. This CDR3 spans 16 amino acids. The CDR3 DNA sequence: TGTGCCACCAGTGAGGGGGAGCGGGGGGGCAGGAATGAGCAGTTCTTC. Its translation: CATSEGERGGRNEQFF.